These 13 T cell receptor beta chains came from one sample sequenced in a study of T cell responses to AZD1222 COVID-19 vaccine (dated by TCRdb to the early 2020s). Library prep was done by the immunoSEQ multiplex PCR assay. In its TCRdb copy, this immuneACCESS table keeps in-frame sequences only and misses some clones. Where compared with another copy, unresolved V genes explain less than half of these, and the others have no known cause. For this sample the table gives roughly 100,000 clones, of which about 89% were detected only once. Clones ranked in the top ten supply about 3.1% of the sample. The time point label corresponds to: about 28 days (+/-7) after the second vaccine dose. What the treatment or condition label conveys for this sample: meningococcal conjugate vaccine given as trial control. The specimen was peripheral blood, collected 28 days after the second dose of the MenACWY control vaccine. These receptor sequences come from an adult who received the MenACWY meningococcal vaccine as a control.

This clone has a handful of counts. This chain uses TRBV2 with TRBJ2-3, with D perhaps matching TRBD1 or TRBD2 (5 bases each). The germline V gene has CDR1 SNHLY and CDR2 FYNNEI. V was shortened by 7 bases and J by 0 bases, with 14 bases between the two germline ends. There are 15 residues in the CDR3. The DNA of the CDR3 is TGTGCCAGCATTCTAGGGACGGTTAGCACAGATACGCAGTATTTT. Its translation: CASILGTVSTDTQYF.

This CDR3 reads CASSARPTGTGASYEQYF. The CDR3, as DNA: TGTGCCAGCAGTGCACGGCCCACCGGGACAGGGGCGTCCTACGAGCAGTACTTC. The chain employs TRBV2 and TRBJ2-7; 10 bases align to TRBD1. The V segment lost 4 bases and the J segment 1 base; nucleotides outside the gene matches: 13. The CDR3 consists of 18 residues. CDR1 and CDR2 (germline): SNHLY, FYNNEI.

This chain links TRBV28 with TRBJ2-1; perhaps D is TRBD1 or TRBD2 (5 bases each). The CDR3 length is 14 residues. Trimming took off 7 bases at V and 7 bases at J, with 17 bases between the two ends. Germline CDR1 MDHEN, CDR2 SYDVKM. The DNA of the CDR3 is TGTGCCAGCATCGCCGGGACCCCTGGAAATGAGCAGTTCTTC. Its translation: CASIAGTPGNEQFF.

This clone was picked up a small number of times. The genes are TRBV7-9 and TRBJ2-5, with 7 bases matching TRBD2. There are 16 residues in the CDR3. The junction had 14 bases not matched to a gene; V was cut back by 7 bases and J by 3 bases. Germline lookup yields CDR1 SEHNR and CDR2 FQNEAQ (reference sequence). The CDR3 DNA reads TGTGCCAGCAACCCTATCACCGGGCGGGGGAAAGAGACCCAGTACTTC. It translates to CASNPITGRGKETQYF.

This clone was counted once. CDR3 nucleotide sequence: TGTGCCACCAGTGATTTTGCGGGGCATGGCTACACCTTC. Translating it yields CATSDFAGHGYTF. The chain uses TRBV24-1 and TRBJ1-2; the D gene is possibly TRBD1 (5 bases). V lost 1 base and J 6 bases, leaving 8 bases between the germline ends. Germline CDR1 is KGHDR and CDR2 is SFDVKD. This CDR3 is built from 13 residues.

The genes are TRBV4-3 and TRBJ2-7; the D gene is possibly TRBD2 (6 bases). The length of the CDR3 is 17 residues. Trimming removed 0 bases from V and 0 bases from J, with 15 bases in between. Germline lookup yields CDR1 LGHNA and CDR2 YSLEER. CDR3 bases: TGCGCCAGCAGCCAAGAAGGAATCGGGACTTCCTCCTACGAGCAGTACTTC. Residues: CASSQEGIGTSSYEQYF.

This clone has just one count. CDR3 bases: TGTGCCACCAGCAGAGATAGGACATCGATCTCTTTCTTC. Translating gives CATSRDRTSISFF. The chain uses TRBV15 and TRBJ2-1; weak D call: TRBD1 (5 bases). This CDR3 spans 13 amino acids. Germline CDR1 LNHNV, CDR2 YYDKDF (reference sequence). The V and J ends lost 0 bases and 16 bases respectively, with 16 bases between them.

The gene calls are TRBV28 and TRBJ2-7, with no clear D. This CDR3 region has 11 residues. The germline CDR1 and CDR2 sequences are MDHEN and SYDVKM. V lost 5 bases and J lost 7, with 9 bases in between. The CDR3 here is CASSLRGEQYF. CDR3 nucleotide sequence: TGTGCCAGCAGTCTCAGAGGTGAGCAGTACTTC. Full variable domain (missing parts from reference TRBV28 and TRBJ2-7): DVKVTQSSRYLVKRTGEKVFLECVQDMDHENMFWYRQDPGLGLRLIYFSYDVKMKEKGDIPEGYSVSREKKERFSLILESASTNQTSMYLCASSLRGEQYFGPGTRLTVT.

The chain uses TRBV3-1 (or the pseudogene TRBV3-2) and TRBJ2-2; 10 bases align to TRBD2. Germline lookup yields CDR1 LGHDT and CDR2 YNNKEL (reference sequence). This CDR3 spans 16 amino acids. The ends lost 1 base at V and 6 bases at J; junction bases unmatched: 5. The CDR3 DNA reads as TGTGCCAGCAGCCAAGGTTTCCTAGCGGGGGCCGGGGAGCTGTTTTTT. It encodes CASSQGFLAGAGELFF.

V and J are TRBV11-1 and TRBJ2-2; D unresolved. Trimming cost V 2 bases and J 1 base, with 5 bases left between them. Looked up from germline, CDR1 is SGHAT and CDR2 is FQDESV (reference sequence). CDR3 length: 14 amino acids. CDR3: CASSLFKNTGELFF. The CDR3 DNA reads TGTGCCAGCAGCTTATTCAAGAACACCGGGGAGCTGTTTTTT.

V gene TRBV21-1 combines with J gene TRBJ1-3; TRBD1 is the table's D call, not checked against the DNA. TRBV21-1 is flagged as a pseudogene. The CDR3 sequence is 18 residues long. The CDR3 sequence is CASSRTETGGVEGNTIYF. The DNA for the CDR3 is TGTGCCAGCAGCCGGACCGAGACAGGGGGCGTAGAAGGAAACACCATATATTTT.

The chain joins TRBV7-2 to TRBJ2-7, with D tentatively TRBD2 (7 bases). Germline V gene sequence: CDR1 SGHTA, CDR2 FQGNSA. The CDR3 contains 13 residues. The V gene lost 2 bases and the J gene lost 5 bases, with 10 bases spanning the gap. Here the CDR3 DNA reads TGTGCCAGCAGCTTACGGGGGGCAGACGAGCAGTACTTC. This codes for CASSLRGADEQYF.

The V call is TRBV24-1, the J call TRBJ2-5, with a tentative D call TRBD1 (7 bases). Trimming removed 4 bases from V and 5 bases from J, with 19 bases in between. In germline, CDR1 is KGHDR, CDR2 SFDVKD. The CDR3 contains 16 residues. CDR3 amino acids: CATSDPGKGAGETQYF. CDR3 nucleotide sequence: TGTGCCACCAGTGACCCCGGGAAGGGGGCGGGGGAGACCCAGTACTTC.